The clone carrying this TCR beta chain was counted a few times. The entry originates in a study of blood T cell repertoires in COVID-19. Method: immunoSEQ multiplex PCR; TCRdb's copy keeps in-frame clones and lacks some. Among approximately 180,000 clones listed, 70% to 90% were seen once. Source material: peripheral blood. The source of this sequence is a man aged 55 to 70 with acute or convalescent COVID-19.

CDR3 coding DNA: TGTGCCAGCAGCCCCAGAGGGGCGGGAGGGCCCGGTAATGAGCAGTTCTTC. Its protein product is CASSPRGAGGPGNEQFF. This rearrangement joins TRBV9 to TRBJ2-1, with 9 bases that match TRBD2. Losses at the gene ends were 4 bases for V and 7 bases for J; bases not matched to a gene: 15. CDR1 is SGDLS, CDR2 YYNGEE, per germline. This CDR3 spans 17 amino acids.